This T cell receptor (beta chain) was profiled in a study of blood T cells in healthy people across ages. The sample holds many counts of this clonotype. No fewer than 5.5 micrograms of total RNA were isolated from every sample. It was with a sample-barcoded 5' primer and a J-beta primer mix that a second PCR of roughly 7 to 12 cycles was run. Every cDNA was tagged by a template-switch adaptor with 12 random nucleotides. Per-sample output comprised a minimum of 2.5 million paired-end reads containing CDR3. One entry per CDR3 protein results from TCRdb running MiXCR on the 5' RACE reads. The repertoire holds 590,000 or so distinct CDR3 sequences, with less than 35% as singletons. Germline CDR1 reads DFQATT; CDR2 reads SNEGSKA (reference sequence). V shed 5 bases, J shed 2 bases, and the junction held 6 bases outside the gene matches. This CDR3 comprises 14 residues.

The clonotype originates from a woman of 80 years or more in good health. The chain has TRBV20-1 and TRBJ2-7, with 10 nucleotides matching TRBD2. Sample: blood. CDR3 nucleotide sequence: TGCAGTGCTGATAGCGGGGGGACCACCTACGAGCAGTACTTC. Amino acid sequence: CSADSGGTTYEQYF.